This T cell receptor (beta chain) was documented in a study of blood T cell repertoires in COVID-19. TCRdb keeps only in-frame clones here, not all; method: immunoSEQ multiplex PCR. The sample holds 250,000 to 350,000 clones, around nine tenths seen once. The age range of participants was about 18 to 100 years, with residence in under 25 US areas. This receptor was identified in a man aged 55 to 70 who had recovered from COVID-19. The sample comprised PBMCs or T cells enriched from blood (not recorded which).

The CDR3 nucleotides are TGTGCCAGCAGCTCGGGATCGCGGGAGTTCTTC. Its translation is CASSSGSREFF. The chain couples TRBV12-3 or TRBV12-4 to TRBJ2-1; D possibly corresponds to TRBD2 (5 bases). The CDR3 extends over 11 amino acids. Between the trimmed V and J ends, which lost 6 bases and 14 bases, there was a span of 14 bases.